The present T cell receptor (beta chain) was sequenced within a study of control samples from healthy donors and cancer patients. The repertoire was sequenced with immunoSEQ multiplex PCR; TCRdb's copy has only in-frame clones and lacks some. This table holds fewer than 110,000 clones, around 88% found once. This clone was picked up a small number of times. Trimming stripped 1 base from V and 7 bases from J, with 11 bases between. Germline assignment: CDR1 LGHDT and CDR2 YNNKEL (reference sequence). There are 14 residues in the CDR3. What was sequenced was blood. The rearrangement uses TRBV3-1 (or the pseudogene TRBV3-2) and TRBJ2-1; D gene uncertain. The source is a man under 40 in good health. The CDR3 sequence: CASSQGPLRNEQFF. The CDR3, as DNA: TGTGCCAGCAGCCAAGGTCCTTTACGGAATGAGCAGTTCTTC.